The next 22 T cell receptor beta chains were all read from a single sample in a study of T-cell reconstitution after alpha-beta-depleted transplantation in children. For TCRbeta, the library was prepared with unique molecular identifiers. Via MiXCR, TCRdb re-called the PCR reads, giving one row per CDR3 protein. In the table there are around 420,000 distinct CDR3 sequences, roughly 16% of which are singletons. This material consisted of PBMCs, mostly from graft donor cells, taken 360 days after TCRalphabeta/CD19-depleted stem cell transplant. The receptors were sampled from a boy younger than two who had a stem cell transplant for Wiskott-Aldrich syndrome, so the T cells may come from the graft donor.

This clonotype was seen a handful of times. The chain has TRBV4-1 and TRBJ2-2, with 10 bases that match TRBD2. V dropped 0 bases and J dropped 1; count of bases not matched to a gene: 11. Germline CDR1 is MGHRA and CDR2 is YSYEKL. The CDR3 is 20 amino acids. The CDR3 DNA reads as TGCGCCAGCAGCCAAGATTTGGGGACTAGCGCTAACTTGAACACCGGGGAGCTGTTTTTT. It yields the protein CASSQDLGTSANLNTGELFF.

This clonotype has a handful of counts. The J gene is TRBJ1-5, the V gene TRBV24-1; D is unresolved. The V and J ends lost 4 bases and 2 bases respectively, with 2 bases between them. This CDR3 region has 12 residues. Germline V gene data show CDR1 as KGHDR and CDR2 as SFDVKD. The DNA of the CDR3 is TGTGCCACCAGTGACGGCAATCAGCCCCAGCATTTT. Translation gives CATSDGNQPQHF.

The chain uses TRBV20-1 and TRBJ2-6; D perhaps matches TRBD2 (5 bases). The V and J ends lost 3 bases and 4 bases respectively, with 10 bases between them. This CDR3 is built from 14 residues. Germline CDR1 DFQATT, CDR2 SNEGSKA (reference sequence). The CDR3 here is CSASRGAGANVLTF. The CDR3 nucleotides read TGCAGTGCTAGTCGGGGAGCCGGGGCCAACGTCCTGACTTTC.

The chain employs TRBV29-1 and TRBJ1-2; unclear D gene. Germline V gene lookup returns CDR1 SQVTM and CDR2 ANQGSEA. CDR3 length: 14 residues. V was trimmed by 6 bases and J by 4 bases, leaving 18 bases between them. CDR3 sequence: CSVALLDGRYGYTF. In nucleotides, the CDR3 is TGCAGCGTGGCACTCTTGGACGGACGCTATGGCTACACCTTC.

There are a few counts of this clonotype. V gene TRBV12-3 or TRBV12-4 combines with J gene TRBJ2-2; 8 bases match TRBD1. V gave up 3 bases and J gave up 4 bases; unmatched junction bases: 7. The CDR3 extends over 16 amino acids. CDR3 amino acids: CASSFGDRSRTGELFF. DNA of the CDR3: TGTGCCAGCAGTTTTGGGGACAGGAGTCGCACCGGGGAGCTGTTTTTT.

This sequence joins TRBV28 and TRBJ2-2; D tentatively reads TRBD1 or TRBD2 (5 bases each). The CDR3 totals 18 residues. CDR1 is MDHEN and CDR2 is SYDVKM in the germline V gene. The V and J ends lost 2 bases and 9 bases respectively, with 25 bases between them. The CDR3 loop reads CASSLSPRGTRLARELFF. CDR3 sequence (DNA): TGTGCCAGCAGTTTAAGTCCTCGGGGCACGCGGTTAGCGCGGGAGCTGTTTTTT.

This chain uses TRBV30 with TRBJ2-7; D not resolved. Trimming left V 2 bases short and J 2 bases short, with 4 bases between. Looked up from germline, CDR1 is GTSNPN and CDR2 is SVGIG (reference sequence). The CDR3 totals 11 residues. This chain's CDR3 is CAWSRTYEQYF. The CDR3 DNA reads TGTGCCTGGAGTAGGACCTACGAGCAGTACTTC.

The V call is TRBV30, the J call TRBJ2-7; perhaps D is TRBD1 or TRBD2 (5 bases each). From germline, CDR1 is GTSNPN and CDR2 SVGIG (reference sequence). V shed 0 bases and J shed 3 bases, with 9 bases lying between them. The CDR3 totals 13 residues. Written as DNA, the CDR3 is TGTGCCTGGAGTGTAGGGGACGACTACGAGCAGTACTTC. Translation: CAWSVGDDYEQYF.

The chain couples TRBV7-9 to TRBJ2-1, with a tentative D call TRBD2 (5 bases). The germline V and J ends were trimmed by 0 bases and 6 bases, with 9 bases remaining between them. Per the germline V gene, CDR1 is SEHNR and CDR2 is FQNEAQ (reference sequence). This CDR3 comprises 14 residues. CDR3 nucleotides: TGTGCCAGCAGCTTAGCGGGAGTGGCCAATGAGCAGTTCTTC. As protein: CASSLAGVANEQFF.

This chain connects TRBV7-2 to TRBJ2-5, with TRBD2 identical over 9 bases. Trimming took 8 bases from V and 5 from J; bases not matched to a gene: 12. The CDR3 loop spans 15 amino acids. Germline V gene lookup returns CDR1 SGHTA and CDR2 FQGNSA. The CDR3 DNA is TGTGCCAGCGGAGAGCCGGGACTAGCAATCGAGACCCAGTACTTC. As protein: CASGEPGLAIETQYF.

The chain has TRBV5-5 and TRBJ2-1; no definite D call. V gave up 0 bases and J gave up 2 bases, with 12 bases separating them. Germline V CDR1 and CDR2: SGHKS, YYEKEE (reference sequence). This CDR3 contains 16 residues. CDR3 bases: TGTGCCAGCAGCTTGGAGCCTCGCCCCGCCTACAATGAGCAGTTCTTC. Amino acids: CASSLEPRPAYNEQFF. Looking up the rest from reference TRBV5-5 and TRBJ2-1 gives the full variable domain: DAGVTQSPTHLIKTRGQQVTLRCSPISGHKSVSWYQQVLGQGPQFIFQYYEKEERGRGNFPDRFSARQFPNYSSELNVNALLLGDSALYLCASSLEPRPAYNEQFFGPGTRLTVL.

The J gene is TRBJ2-3, the V gene TRBV7-9; 7 positions match TRBD2. Germline V gene data show CDR1 as SEHNR and CDR2 as FQNEAQ (reference sequence). The CDR3 length is 15 residues. Unmatched junction bases numbered 3, after V lost 1 base and J lost 2 bases. CDR3 in amino acids: CASSLGGGYTDTQYF. The CDR3 nucleotides read TGTGCCAGCAGCTTAGGCGGGGGATACACAGATACGCAGTATTTT.

This clonotype was seen a few times. The chain recombines TRBV9 with TRBJ2-1; D is ambiguous. The CDR3 extends over 15 amino acids. Trimming left V 5 bases short and J 5 bases short, with 17 bases between. Germline-derived CDR1 and CDR2 are SGDLS and YYNGEE. CDR3 amino acids: CASSPPGRNHNEQFF. The CDR3 nucleotides are TGTGCCAGCAGTCCCCCCGGCAGAAATCACAATGAGCAGTTCTTC.

The chain joins TRBV7-9 to TRBJ2-1; 13 bases fit TRBD2. The CDR3 consists of 15 residues. V was pared by 7 bases and J by 6 bases, with 6 bases of the junction left unmatched. Germline V lookup: CDR1 SEHNR, CDR2 FQNEAQ (reference sequence). The CDR3 spells CASISGLAGPNEQFF. DNA of the CDR3: TGTGCCAGCATCTCGGGACTAGCGGGACCCAATGAGCAGTTCTTC. Drawing the rest from reference TRBV7-9 and TRBJ2-1, the complete variable domain is DTGVSQNPRHKITKRGQNVTFRCDPISEHNRLYWYRQTLGQGPEFLTYFQNEAQLEKSRLLSDRFSAERPKGSFSTLEIQRTEQGDSAMYLCASISGLAGPNEQFFGPGTRLTVL.

The chain carries TRBV11-2 and TRBJ2-6; a possible D gene is TRBD1 (6 bases). CDR1 and CDR2 from the germline V gene are SGHAT and FQNNGV. The CDR3 runs to 16 residues. V gave up 5 bases and J gave up 3 bases, with 14 bases separating them. CDR3 sequence reads: CASSLSQGSGANVLTF. CDR3 in DNA: TGTGCCAGCAGCCTTTCACAGGGAAGTGGGGCCAACGTCCTGACTTTC.

This chain connects TRBV10-1 to TRBJ2-3; maybe TRBD2 (5 bases). The CDR3 has 14 amino acids. The germline gives CDR1 WNHNN, CDR2 SYGVQD (reference sequence). The V end lost 5 bases, the J end lost 2 bases, and 11 bases lay between the germline ends. CDR3 sequence (DNA): TGCGCCAGCAGTCGGTCGGGGATCACAGATACGCAGTATTTT. Amino acid sequence: CASSRSGITDTQYF.

There are a few counts of this clonotype. This chain uses TRBV20-1 with TRBJ2-1; maybe TRBD1 (6 bases). The CDR3 is made up of 13 amino acids. CDR1 and CDR2 from the germline V gene are DFQATT and SNEGSKA (reference sequence). V was clipped by 0 bases and J by 7 bases, with 10 bases between them. The CDR3 region is CSARDWGRNEQFF. The CDR3 DNA follows: TGCAGTGCTAGAGATTGGGGGCGTAATGAGCAGTTCTTC.

This clonotype was picked up a small number of times. The rearrangement links TRBV3-1 to TRBJ2-5; D is ambiguous. Per the germline V gene, CDR1 is LGHDT and CDR2 is YNNKEL (reference sequence). V lost 0 bases to trimming and J lost 7 bases, with 18 bases between them. The CDR3 sequence is 16 residues long. The CDR3 DNA reads as TGTGCCAGCAGCCAAGACCCTCCCGGGCTACGAGGGACCCAGTACTTC. Translation: CASSQDPPGLRGTQYF.

The V gene is TRBV7-6, the J gene TRBJ1-1; D unresolved. Trimming took 1 base from V and 5 from J, leaving 8 bases between them. The germline CDR1 and CDR2 sequences are SGHVS and FNYEAQ. The CDR3 length is 13 residues. CDR3 in DNA: TGTGCCAGCAGCTTAGACCCGGGGACTGAAGCTTTCTTT. It specifies CASSLDPGTEAFF.

The rearrangement uses TRBV12-3 or TRBV12-4 and TRBJ2-5; D may match TRBD1 or TRBD2 (5 bases each). Trimming left V 6 bases short and J 7 bases short, with 12 bases between. This CDR3 is 12 amino acids long. The CDR3 bases are TGTGCCAGCAGCAGAAGAGGGGCGACCCAGTACTTC. It encodes CASSRRGATQYF.

This clonotype was found a few times. This chain joins TRBV3-1 and TRBJ2-7; TRBD2 is a possible D gene (7 bases). The ends were cut back, 5 bases at V and 0 bases at J, with 20 bases in the middle. CDR1 and CDR2 from the germline V gene are LGHDT and YNNKEL (reference sequence). This CDR3 contains 17 residues. The CDR3 reads CASSKRAAGASSYEQYF. The CDR3 DNA reads TGTGCCAGCAGCAAAAGGGCGGCGGGGGCGAGCTCCTACGAGCAGTACTTC.

The sample holds a few counts of this clonotype. The chain carries TRBV6-1 and TRBJ1-1; D is uncertain. Germline V gives CDR1 MNHNS, CDR2 SASEGT. V dropped 6 bases and J dropped 0 bases, with 8 bases sitting between them. The CDR3 loop spans 13 amino acids. The CDR3 bases are TGTGCCAGCAGAGACACCTTGAACACTGAAGCTTTCTTT. Translation gives CASRDTLNTEAFF.